A selection of T cell receptor beta chains follows, all from one sample in a study of T-cell reconstitution after alpha-beta-depleted transplantation in children. TCRdb analysed the PCR reads with MiXCR anew, one entry per CDR3 protein. This table has approximately 99,000 distinct CDR3 sequences, about 6.4% appearing once. Sequences were derived from PBMCs, mostly from graft donor cells, sampled 360 days after TCRalphabeta/CD19-depleted stem cell transplant. The source of these receptors is a male patient aged 2 to 10 who had a stem cell transplant for acute lymphoblastic leukemia, so the T cells may come from the graft donor. Each CDR3 is given with its conserved first and last residue. D genes are given only for firm matches. Clone size is not always given. Where it is, it says once, few, many or a class for expanded clones.

v_call	j_call	clone_size	d_call	cdr3_nt	cdr3_aa
TRBV10-3	TRBJ2-6	many	TRBD2	TGTGCCATAACGGGACAACCGACTAGCGGGAGACCCTCTGGGGCCAACGTCCTGACTTTC	CAITGQPTSGRPSGANVLTF
TRBV10-3	TRBJ2-5	few	.	TGTGCCATCAGTGAGGCAGGGCCCCTAGGGGAGACCCAGTACTTC	CAISEAGPLGETQYF
TRBV28	TRBJ1-2	few	TRBD1	TGTGCGAGCAGGCCGGGGACAGCAGCTAACTATGGCTACACCTTC	CASRPGTAANYGYTF
TRBV11-3	TRBJ2-7	few	.	TGTGCCAGCAGCTTAGGGGAAGAGCAGTACTTC	CASSLGEEQYF
TRBV3-1	TRBJ2-5	few	.	TGTGCCAGCAGCCGGGTCTCCATGCCCCAGTACTTC	CASSRVSMPQYF
TRBV3-1	TRBJ2-7	many	TRBD1	TGTGCCAGCAGCTCGACAGGGGAGTCCTACGAGCAGTACTTC	CASSSTGESYEQYF
TRBV30	TRBJ2-1	.	TRBD1	TGTACCTGGAGTTATTTGCCGGGACAGCGATTGAACAATGAGCAGTTCTTC	CTWSYLPGQRLNNEQFF
TRBV4-3	TRBJ2-5	.	TRBD2	TGCGCCAGCAGCCAAGAGGTGGGACTAGCGGGGGCCACGCGGAAGACCCAGTACTTC	CASSQEVGLAGATRKTQYF
TRBV2	TRBJ2-3	many	TRBD1	TGTGCCAGCAGTGAAGCGCGGGGACAGGGCACAGATACGCAGTATTTT	CASSEARGQGTDTQYF
TRBV5-8	TRBJ2-4	.	.	TGTGCCAGCAGCTTGGTTATTCAGTACTTC	CASSLVIQYF
TRBV4-1	TRBJ2-7	many	.	TGCGCCAGCAGCCAGGAACAAACAGGGCCCTACGAGCAGTACTTC	CASSQEQTGPYEQYF
TRBV27	TRBJ2-1	.	TRBD1	TGTGCCAGCAGTTCCCCCAGGGGGCCTCAGGTCTTC	CASSSPRGPQVF
TRBV4-2	TRBJ2-3	many	.	TGTGCCAGCAGCCAAGATCAGGGGGATACGCAGTATTTT	CASSQDQGDTQYF
TRBV24-1	TRBJ2-5	many	.	TGTGCCACCAGTGATTTTTTTGAGACCCAGTACTTC	CATSDFFETQYF
TRBV20-1	TRBJ2-2	few	TRBD1	TGCAGTGCTTGGACAGGGGCGAACACCGGGGAGCTGTTTTTT	CSAWTGANTGELFF
TRBV6-5	TRBJ1-6	many	TRBD1	TGTGCCAGCATTCTTCAGGCAGGGGGGGAAAATTCACCCCTCCACTTT	CASILQAGGENSPLHF
TRBV7-2	TRBJ2-4	few	.	TGTGCCAGCAGCTTAGGTCCGGGGGAGTTCCGGAACATTCAGTACTTC	CASSLGPGEFRNIQYF
TRBV4-3	TRBJ2-1	many	TRBD1	TGCGCCAGCAGCCATCAGACAGGGTACAATGAGCAGTTCTTC	CASSHQTGYNEQFF
TRBV7-9	TRBJ1-1	few	.	TGTGCCAGCAGCTCGACATCTACCTTGAACACTGAAGCTTTCTTT	CASSSTSTLNTEAFF
TRBV5-1	TRBJ2-1	many	.	TGCGCCAGCAGCTTGGCCGGGCACTCGGGCGAGCAGTTCTTC	CASSLAGHSGEQFF
TRBV27	TRBJ2-1	many	TRBD2	TGTGCCAGCAGCCCGGGACTACAACAGTTCTTC	CASSPGLQQFF
TRBV6-1	TRBJ2-3	many	.	TGTGCCAGCAGCCCCCGGGTGGCACGTGGGGAAGCGGCAGATACGCAGTATTTT	CASSPRVARGEAADTQYF
TRBV29-1	TRBJ2-7	.	.	TGCAGCGTTGAACAGGATGACGAGCAGTACTTC	CSVEQDDEQYF
TRBV12-3/TRBV12-4	TRBJ2-7	.	.	TGTGCCAGCAGTTTAACGACAGGTCGAGAGCAGTACTTC	CASSLTTGREQYF
TRBV9	TRBJ1-2	few	.	TGTGCCAGCAGCGCCTCCCGGGACAAAAATGTCGGCTACACCTTC	CASSASRDKNVGYTF
TRBV3-1	TRBJ2-7	many	.	TGTGCCAGCAGCCAAGTCCCTTCCTACGAGCAGTACTTC	CASSQVPSYEQYF
TRBV7-9	TRBJ1-4	many	.	TGTGCCAGCAGCGGGGGGCTTGAAAAACTGTTTTTT	CASSGGLEKLFF
TRBV27	TRBJ1-1	few	.	TGTGCCAGCAGTTTCCGGGTTAAGAACACTGAAGCTTTCTTT	CASSFRVKNTEAFF
TRBV10-2	TRBJ2-7	many	.	TGCGCCAGCCAGGCTTATCTGCAGTACTTC	CASQAYLQYF
TRBV4-1	TRBJ2-3	.	.	TGCGCCAGCAGCCATCGGGTATTCACAGATACGCAGTATTTT	CASSHRVFTDTQYF
TRBV11-1	TRBJ2-6	.	.	TGTGCCAGCAGCTTAGCGGGGGTTGGGAGCTCTGGGGCCAACGTCCTGACTTTC	CASSLAGVGSSGANVLTF
TRBV4-2	TRBJ2-2	few	.	TGTGCCAGCAGCCCCCGGCAGGGGAAGACCGGGGAGCTGTTTTTT	CASSPRQGKTGELFF
TRBV6-1	TRBJ1-2	.	.	TGTGCCAGCAGTGAAGCGGGGGGGGTAAACTATGGCTACACCTTC	CASSEAGGVNYGYTF
TRBV4-3	TRBJ2-7	many	.	TGCGCCAGCAGCGACGTCGGGGGGCGGAACTCCTACGAGCAGTACTTC	CASSDVGGRNSYEQYF
TRBV10-2	TRBJ2-1	.	TRBD1	TGCGCCAGCAGTGGAGGGACAGGGCACTACAATGAGCAGTTCTTC	CASSGGTGHYNEQFF
TRBV5-1	TRBJ2-1	.	.	TGCGCCAGCAGCTTGGAGTCGGGAGTGGCTGAGCAGTTCTTC	CASSLESGVAEQFF
TRBV7-9	TRBJ1-5	many	.	TGTGCCAGCAGCTCTGGAGGGGAGCCCCAGCATTTT	CASSSGGEPQHF
TRBV27	TRBJ1-1	.	.	TGTGCCAGCGCCGAATGGGGAGGGACTGAAGCTTTCTTT	CASAEWGGTEAFF
TRBV20-1	TRBJ2-7	many	.	TGCAGTGCTAGTTACCACGAGCAGTACTTC	CSASYHEQYF
TRBV28	TRBJ1-1	.	.	TGTGCCAGCAGCCCCCTGGCAGGGCAAGCTTTCTTT	CASSPLAGQAFF
TRBV27	TRBJ2-4	.	TRBD1	TGTGCCAGCAGTAGGCCCTTAGACAGGGCGAAGTACTTC	CASSRPLDRAKYF
TRBV2	TRBJ2-7	many	TRBD2	TGTGCCAGCACCATCAGCGGGGGGGTGCGCTACGAGCAGTACTTC	CASTISGGVRYEQYF
TRBV4-3	TRBJ2-4	many	TRBD2	TGCGCCAGCAGCCTAGGACTAGCGGGAGCCAAAAACATTCAGTACTTC	CASSLGLAGAKNIQYF
TRBV24-1	TRBJ2-2	many	.	TGTGCCACCTGTCCGGGACCGCTCACCGGGGAGCTGTTTTTT	CATCPGPLTGELFF
TRBV5-6	TRBJ2-3	many	.	TGTGCCAGCAGCCCAATCCCTTTAACAGATACGCAGTATTTT	CASSPIPLTDTQYF
TRBV11-2	TRBJ1-6	few	.	TGTGCCAGCAGCTCCGGGACACCTAATAATTGGCCCCTCCACTTT	CASSSGTPNNWPLHF
TRBV11-1	TRBJ2-1	many	TRBD2	TGTGCCAGCAGCTCCGTAGCGGGACTAAGAGCTTCCTACAATGAGCAGTTCTTC	CASSSVAGLRASYNEQFF
TRBV6-2/TRBV6-3	TRBJ2-3	.	.	TGTGCCAGCAGTTACCCGACAGATTTAGATACGCAGTATTTT	CASSYPTDLDTQYF
TRBV6-5	TRBJ2-7	many	.	TGTGCCAGCAGTTACTCTGCGGGAATCACCTACGAGCAGTACTTC	CASSYSAGITYEQYF
TRBV20-1	TRBJ2-1	many	TRBD2	TGCAGTGCTAGAGCGGGAGGGTGGAATGAGCAGTTCTTC	CSARAGGWNEQFF
TRBV20-1	TRBJ2-2	many	.	TGCAGTGCTAGTGACGCACCATTGGGCCTGTTTTTT	CSASDAPLGLFF
TRBV5-5	TRBJ2-7	.	.	TGTGCCAGCAGTTATAATCAGGGAACCTCCTACGAGCAGTACTTC	CASSYNQGTSYEQYF
TRBV20-1	TRBJ2-6	many	TRBD2	TGCAGTGCTAGAGATCTTTGGGCGGGAGGTGGGGCCAACGTCCTGACTTTC	CSARDLWAGGGANVLTF
TRBV12-3/TRBV12-4	TRBJ1-1	many	.	TGTGCCAGCAGACTTGGGGCGGATGAAGCTTTCTTT	CASRLGADEAFF
TRBV3-1	TRBJ2-1	many	.	TGTGCCAGCAGCCAAGCGGGCCTAGCGTCCTACAATGAGCAGTTCTTC	CASSQAGLASYNEQFF
TRBV21-1	TRBJ1-3	few	.	TGTGCCAGCAGCAAATTCAAGTCCATGGCCTATTCTACCAACACCATATATTTT	CASSKFKSMAYSTNTIYF